The 22 T cell receptor beta chains below all came from one sample that was sequenced in a study of PD-1 blockade in classical Hodgkin lymphoma. This sample's time point: cycle 4 day 1 (C4D1), after six to seven weeks of nivolumab. Every single patient, without exception, relapsed after autologous stem cell transplantation, and brentuximab vedotin exposure varied. PBMCs were thawed, and CD8+ T cells were then isolated from them by magnetic negative selection. The data were produced by immunoSEQ multiplex PCR, yet TCRdb's version contains in-frame clones alone and is incomplete. This sample yields around 21,000 clones, of which 84% are seen a single time; 6% to 7.5% belongs to the top ten. Sample: CD8+ T cells from blood, taken before the fourth cycle of nivolumab. The source is a human donor with classical Hodgkin lymphoma.

The V call is TRBV13, the J call TRBJ2-5, with D perhaps matching TRBD2 (5 bases). CDR3 length: 15 amino acids. Deletions cut 5 bases from V and 3 bases from J, with 16 bases between. The germline gives CDR1 PRHDT, CDR2 FYEKMQ (reference sequence). The CDR3 loop is CASSKARRYEETQYF. The CDR3, as DNA: TGTGCCAGCAGCAAGGCTAGGAGGTATGAAGAGACCCAGTACTTC.

This rearrangement joins TRBV10-3 to TRBJ2-7, with TRBD1 as a possible D gene (6 bases). Germline V gene data show CDR1 as ENHRY and CDR2 as SYGVKD. V lost 8 bases to trimming and J lost 3 bases, with 14 bases between them. This CDR3 spans 13 amino acids. The CDR3 is CAIRPGTNYEQYF. The CDR3 DNA follows: TGTGCCATCCGACCCGGGACAAACTACGAGCAGTACTTC.

The chain employs TRBV5-4 and TRBJ2-1; 7 bases map to TRBD1. J gave up 5 bases and V 2 bases, and 4 bases lay outside the gene matches. CDR3 length: 14 residues. Germline CDR1 reads SGHNT; CDR2 reads YYREEE (reference sequence). CDR3 protein: CASSFGTDHNEQFF. In DNA, the CDR3 is TGTGCCAGCAGCTTCGGGACAGATCACAATGAGCAGTTCTTC.

V gene TRBV18 combines with J gene TRBJ2-7, with D unresolved. CDR1 is KGHSH, CDR2 LQKENI, per germline. The V end lost 6 bases, the J end lost 0 bases, and 3 bases lay between the germline ends. This CDR3 is 11 amino acids long. CDR3 in amino acids: CASSSSYEQYF. CDR3 in DNA: TGTGCCAGCTCCAGCTCCTACGAGCAGTACTTC. The variable domain in full, completed from reference TRBV18 and TRBJ2-7, reads NAGVMQNPRHLVRRRGQEARLRCSPMKGHSHVYWYRQLPEEGLKFMVYLQKENIIDESGMPKERFSAEFPKEGPSILRIQQVVRGDSAAYFCASSSSYEQYFGPGTRLTVT.

This clone has only one observation. This chain uses TRBV6-5 with TRBJ1-3; a possible D gene is TRBD1 (5 bases). V lost 0 bases and J lost 0, with 6 bases in between. The CDR3 runs to 15 residues. Germline loops: CDR1 MNHEY, CDR2 SVGAGI. CDR3 in amino acids: CASSYSGGSGNTIYF. The CDR3 DNA sequence: TGTGCCAGCAGTTACTCGGGGGGCTCTGGAAACACCATATATTTT.

The CDR3 sequence: CASSLGLYNNEQFF. As DNA, the CDR3 is TGCGCCAGCAGCCTCGGACTCTATAACAATGAGCAGTTCTTC. This chain joins TRBV4-3 and TRBJ2-1, with D possibly matching TRBD2 (5 bases). With 4 bases removed from V and 5 bases from J, the gap between germline ends came to 12 bases. Germline-derived CDR1 and CDR2 are LGHNA and YSLEER. The CDR3 has 14 amino acids.

This clone was seen once. The chain carries TRBV5-6 and TRBJ1-2; no reliable D call. The V end lost 1 base, the J end lost 7 bases, and 17 bases lay between the germline ends. The CDR3 spans 15 residues. From germline, CDR1 is SGHDT and CDR2 YYEEEE. The CDR3 reads CASSLQALLLSGYTF. As DNA, the CDR3 is TGTGCCAGCAGCTTGCAGGCCCTTTTATTGAGTGGCTACACCTTC.

The CDR3 DNA sequence: TGTGCCAGCAGCTCGGGACTAGCGGGAGAGACCCAGTACTTC. Translated, it gives CASSSGLAGETQYF. The V and J genes are TRBV5-4 and TRBJ2-5; TRBD2 aligns across 12 bases. CDR1 and CDR2 (germline): SGHNT, YYREEE (reference sequence). CDR3 length equals 14 residues. Germline trimming cut 3 bases from V and 4 bases from J; bases unmatched to any gene: 1.

The V call is TRBV7-2, the J call TRBJ1-2; D perhaps matches TRBD1 (6 bases). Germline V gene data show CDR1 as SGHTA and CDR2 as FQGNSA. Trimming shortened V by 1 base and J by 9 bases, and 12 bases separated the two germline ends. The CDR3 extends over 13 amino acids. This CDR3 reads CASSLGAGDSYTF. The DNA of the CDR3 is TGTGCCAGCAGCTTAGGGGCAGGGGATAGCTACACCTTC.

This chain connects TRBV9 to TRBJ2-1; weak D call: TRBD2 (6 bases). The germline V gene encodes CDR1 SGDLS and CDR2 YYNGEE. V was cut by 3 bases and J by 4 bases, with 11 bases left in between. The CDR3 loop spans 14 amino acids. CDR3 protein: CASSADGGYNEQFF. DNA for the CDR3: TGTGCCAGCAGCGCAGATGGGGGGTACAATGAGCAGTTCTTC. Supplemented by reference TRBV9 and TRBJ2-1, the full variable domain reads DSGVTQTPKHLITATGQRVTLRCSPRSGDLSVYWYQQSLDQGLQFLIQYYNGEERAKGNILERFSAQQFPDLHSELNLSSLELGDSALYFCASSADGGYNEQFFGPGTRLTVL.

This clone was recorded a few times. V usage is TRBV5-6 and J usage is TRBJ2-7; unclear D gene. This CDR3 is 12 amino acids long. Looked up from germline, CDR1 is SGHDT and CDR2 is YYEEEE. V lost 3 bases and J 2 bases, leaving 6 bases between the germline ends. CDR3 region: CASSSITYEQYF. For the CDR3, the DNA is TGTGCCAGCAGCTCGATCACCTACGAGCAGTACTTC.

This clone was found a few times. This rearrangement joins TRBV7-9 to TRBJ2-4, with TRBD1 matching over 10 bases. After removal of 5 bases from V and 8 bases from J, the junction contained 6 bases not matched to a gene. CDR1 SEHNR and CDR2 FQNEAQ come from the germline V gene (reference sequence). The CDR3 is 14 amino acids. The CDR3 region has the DNA TGTGCCAGCAGCCCAAGGGACAGGGGATACATTCAGTACTTC. Translating gives CASSPRDRGYIQYF.

The chain joins TRBV15 to TRBJ1-2; 8 bases are a match to TRBD1. With 1 base clipped from V and 4 bases from J, the junction kept 8 bases outside the gene matches. Germline CDR1 reads LNHNV; CDR2 reads YYDKDF (reference sequence). This CDR3 is built from 16 residues. The CDR3 protein is CATSRARTGFPYGYTF. Here the CDR3 DNA reads TGTGCCACCAGCAGAGCCCGGACAGGGTTCCCCTATGGCTACACCTTC.

This chain joins TRBV7-6 and TRBJ2-1, with 13 bases matching TRBD2. This CDR3 contains 18 residues. The germline V gene has CDR1 SGHVS and CDR2 FNYEAQ. The junction had 11 bases not matched to a gene; V was cut back by 5 bases and J by 4 bases. As DNA, the CDR3 is TGTGCCAGCAGCCCCGGGACTAGCGGGGCTCAGAATTACAATGAGCAGTTCTTC. This gives the protein CASSPGTSGAQNYNEQFF.

This chain connects TRBV7-2 to TRBJ2-7, with D possibly TRBD1 on 6 matching bases. The germline CDR1 and CDR2 sequences are SGHTA and FQGNSA. The CDR3 totals 15 residues. Trimming removed 3 bases from V and 3 bases from J, with 15 bases in between. CDR3 protein: CASSFRDTEIYEQYF. CDR3 in DNA: TGTGCCAGCAGCTTCCGGGACACAGAAATCTACGAGCAGTACTTC.

V usage is TRBV7-2 and J usage is TRBJ2-3; no reliable D call. Germline loops: CDR1 SGHTA, CDR2 FQGNSA. V was pared by 5 bases and J by 4 bases, with 7 bases between. CDR3 length: 12 residues. CDR3 DNA sequence: TGTGCCAGCAGCCCCCCACCAGATACGCAGTATTTT. This gives the protein CASSPPPDTQYF.

The chain couples TRBV11-1 to TRBJ2-1, with D unclear. The CDR3 spans 14 residues. The germline CDR1 and CDR2 sequences are SGHAT and FQDESV (reference sequence). V was clipped by 1 base and J by 3 bases, with 7 bases between them. The DNA of the CDR3 is TGTGCCAGCAGCTTAGTATTTGGCTACAATGAGCAGTTCTTC. It translates to CASSLVFGYNEQFF.

The rearrangement links TRBV5-6 to TRBJ2-7, with a possible D match to TRBD2 (6 bases). The CDR3 runs to 14 residues. Germline-derived CDR1 and CDR2 are SGHDT and YYEEEE. Deletions cut 4 bases from V and 2 bases from J, with 13 bases between. DNA of the CDR3: TGTGCCAGCAGCCCCGGGACTGGTACCTACGAGCAGTACTTC. This gives the protein CASSPGTGTYEQYF.

The V gene is TRBV4-2, the J gene TRBJ2-5; D gene ambiguous. The CDR3 is made up of 15 amino acids. Germline loops: CDR1 LGHNA, CDR2 YNFKEQ. Trimming removed 1 base from V and 2 bases from J, with 11 bases in between. CDR3 in amino acids: CASSQVVSGQETQYF. The CDR3 region has the DNA TGTGCCAGCAGCCAAGTTGTGTCAGGACAAGAGACCCAGTACTTC.

The V call is TRBV5-1, the J call TRBJ2-5, with 10 positions matching TRBD2. The tail of the sequence fits TRBJ2-7 better, so the J call may be wrong. The length of the CDR3 is 16 residues. Germline loops: CDR1 SGHRS, CDR2 YFSETQ. Here the CDR3 DNA reads TGCGCCAGCAGCTTGGATGCCGGGACTAGCGCCTACGAGCAGTACTTC. It translates to CASSLDAGTSAYEQYF.

The chain uses TRBV11-2 and TRBJ2-5; maybe TRBD2 (6 bases). Trimming removed 8 bases at V and 5 bases at J, with 15 bases between. Germline V gene lookup returns CDR1 SGHAT and CDR2 FQNNGV. The CDR3 is 13 residues long. The CDR3, as DNA: TGTGCCAGCTTAGATTGGGGGAGGGAGACCCAGTACTTC. Its protein is CASLDWGRETQYF.

The chain is built from TRBV11-2 and TRBJ2-3; 10 bases fit TRBD2. Germline values: CDR1 SGHAT, CDR2 FQNNGV. The CDR3 spans 15 residues. Trimming cost V 6 bases and J 5 bases; bases outside gene matches: 8. DNA for the CDR3: TGTGCCAGCAGGGAAAGCGGGGGGGCCCGAGATACGCAGTATTTT. Translating gives CASRESGGARDTQYF.